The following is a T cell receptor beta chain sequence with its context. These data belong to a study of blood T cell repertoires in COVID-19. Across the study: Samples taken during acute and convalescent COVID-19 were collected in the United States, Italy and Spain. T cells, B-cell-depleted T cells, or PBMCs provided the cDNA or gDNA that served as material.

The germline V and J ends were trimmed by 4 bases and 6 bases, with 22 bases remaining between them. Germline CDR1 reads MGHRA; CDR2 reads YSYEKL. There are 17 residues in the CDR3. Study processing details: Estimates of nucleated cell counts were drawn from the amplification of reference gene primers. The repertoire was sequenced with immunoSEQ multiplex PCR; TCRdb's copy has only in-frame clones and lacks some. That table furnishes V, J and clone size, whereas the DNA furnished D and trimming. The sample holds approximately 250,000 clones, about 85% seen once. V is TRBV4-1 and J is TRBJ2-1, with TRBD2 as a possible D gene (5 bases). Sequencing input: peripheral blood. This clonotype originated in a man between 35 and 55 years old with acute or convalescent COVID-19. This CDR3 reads CASSPSNGVKVFNEQFF. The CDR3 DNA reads TGCGCCAGCAGCCCCTCGAACGGGGTAAAAGTTTTCAATGAGCAGTTCTTC.